This is a list of T cell receptor beta chains from one sample in a study of T cell changes during pregnancy in multiple sclerosis. TCRdb's table, derived via immunoSEQ multiplex PCR, lists solely in-frame clones and lacks some. The data contain about 60,000 clones, roughly nine tenths of them singletons. Sequences were derived from CD4+ T cells from peripheral blood mononuclear cells, sampled in the second trimester of pregnancy. These receptors were collected from a female donor with multiple sclerosis, enrolled in a pregnancy study. CDR3s include the opening cysteine and the closing phenylalanine or tryptophan. The D gene is left open where the match is weak. Some rows have no size entry. The others give once, few or many, or a class for an expanded clone.

j_call v_call d_call clone_size cdr3_aa cdr3_nt
TRBJ2-7 TRBV5-6 TRBD1 . CASSLPSGGTIEQYF TGTGCCAGCAGCTTACCTTCAGGGGGTACTATCGAGCAGTACTTC
TRBJ2-3 TRBV4-1 . . CASSQDAAADTQYF TGCGCCAGCAGCCAGGATGCGGCGGCAGATACGCAGTATTTT
TRBJ2-1 TRBV12-5 . . CASGLVLEASSTYNEQFF TGTGCTAGTGGTTTGGTACTTGAAGCTTCCTCGACATACAATGAGCAGTTCTTC
TRBJ2-3 TRBV19 . . CATQGFADTQYF TGTGCCACCCAGGGGTTTGCGGATACGCAGTATTTT
TRBJ1-4 TRBV6-1 . . CASRAGASGEKLFF TGTGCCAGCAGGGCAGGGGCCTCCGGTGAAAAACTGTTTTTT
TRBJ1-1 TRBV5-6 . . CASSLRSFPETEAFF TGTGCCAGCAGCTTACGGAGCTTTCCGGAGACTGAAGCTTTCTTT
TRBJ1-1 TRBV10-3 . . CAISGKTNMNTEAFF TGTGCCATCAGTGGGAAGACAAACATGAACACTGAAGCTTTCTTT
TRBJ2-3 TRBV9 TRBD1 few CASSVLDRGGDTQYF TGTGCCAGCAGCGTTTTAGACAGGGGTGGGGATACGCAGTATTTT
TRBJ2-3 TRBV7-2 TRBD2 . CASSALGGSAGSQYF TGTGCCAGCAGCGCCCTGGGCGGGAGCGCCGGGTCACAGTATTTT
TRBJ2-1 TRBV6-5 . once CASSYSGGPGEQFF TGTGCCAGCAGTTACAGCGGAGGGCCCGGTGAGCAGTTCTTC
TRBJ1-6 TRBV6-5 . . CASSSQGQPNSPLHF TGTGCCAGCAGTTCGCAAGGACAGCCAAATTCACCCCTCCACTTT
TRBJ2-1 TRBV19 TRBD2 . CASSTGTSGREQFF TGTGCCAGTAGTACCGGGACTAGCGGCCGTGAGCAGTTCTTC
TRBJ1-1 TRBV7-9 TRBD1 . CASSSELQGAVNTEAFF TGTGCCAGCAGCTCAGAACTACAGGGGGCGGTGAACACTGAAGCTTTCTTT
TRBJ2-5 TRBV5-4 . . CASSSNRGQETQYF TGTGCCAGCAGCTCTAATCGCGGGCAAGAGACCCAGTACTTC
TRBJ2-7 TRBV7-2 . once CASSLAGTQLHEQYF TGTGCCAGCAGCTTAGCGGGGACTCAACTGCACGAGCAGTACTTC
TRBJ2-5 TRBV5-4 . . CASSLLQETQYF TGTGCCAGCAGCCTACTTCAAGAGACCCAGTACTTC
TRBJ1-1 TRBV2 . . CASSESWGGEAFF TGTGCCAGCAGTGAGAGCTGGGGGGGGGAAGCTTTCTTT
TRBJ2-6 TRBV19 . . CASSTNGLSSGANVLTF TGTGCCAGTAGTACGAACGGACTCTCCTCTGGGGCCAACGTCCTGACTTTC
TRBJ1-5 TRBV6-1 . . CASSDWEGKNQPQHF TGTGCCAGCAGTGACTGGGAGGGGAAAAATCAGCCCCAGCATTTT
TRBJ1-2 TRBV28 TRBD1 . CASSLRGMDYGYTF TGTGCCAGCAGTCTCAGGGGGATGGACTATGGCTACACCTTC
TRBJ2-3 TRBV19 . . CASSSRDTQYF TGTGCCAGTAGTTCCCGGGATACGCAGTATTTT
TRBJ2-1 TRBV4-1 TRBD2 . CASSQVDLGLAYNEQFF TGCGCCAGCAGCCAAGTAGACCTAGGACTAGCCTACAATGAGCAGTTCTTC
TRBJ2-4 TRBV6-1 TRBD2 . CASSGLAGVNIQYF TGTGCCAGCAGTGGACTAGCGGGAGTGAACATTCAGTACTTC
TRBJ2-1 TRBV10-3 TRBD2 . CAISGTSGTDEQFF TGTGCCATCAGCGGGACTAGCGGGACCGATGAGCAGTTCTTC
TRBJ2-1 TRBV7-7 TRBD2 . CASSLGLAGGEQFF TGTGCCAGCAGCTTAGGACTAGCGGGAGGGGAGCAGTTCTTC